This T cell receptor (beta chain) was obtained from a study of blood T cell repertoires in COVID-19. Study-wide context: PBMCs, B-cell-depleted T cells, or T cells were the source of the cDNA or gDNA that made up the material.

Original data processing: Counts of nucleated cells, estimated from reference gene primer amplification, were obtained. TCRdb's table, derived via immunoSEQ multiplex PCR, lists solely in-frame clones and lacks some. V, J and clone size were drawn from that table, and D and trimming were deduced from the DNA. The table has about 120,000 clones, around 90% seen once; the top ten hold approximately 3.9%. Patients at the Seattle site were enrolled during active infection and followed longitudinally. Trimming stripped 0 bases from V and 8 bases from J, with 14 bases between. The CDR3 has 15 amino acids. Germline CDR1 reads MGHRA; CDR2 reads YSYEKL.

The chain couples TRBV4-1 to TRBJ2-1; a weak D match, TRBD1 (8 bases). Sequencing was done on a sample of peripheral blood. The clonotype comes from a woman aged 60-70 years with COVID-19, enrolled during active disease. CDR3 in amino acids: CASSQDPTGGDEQFF. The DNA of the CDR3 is TGCGCCAGCAGCCAAGACCCCACAGGGGGGGATGAGCAGTTCTTC.